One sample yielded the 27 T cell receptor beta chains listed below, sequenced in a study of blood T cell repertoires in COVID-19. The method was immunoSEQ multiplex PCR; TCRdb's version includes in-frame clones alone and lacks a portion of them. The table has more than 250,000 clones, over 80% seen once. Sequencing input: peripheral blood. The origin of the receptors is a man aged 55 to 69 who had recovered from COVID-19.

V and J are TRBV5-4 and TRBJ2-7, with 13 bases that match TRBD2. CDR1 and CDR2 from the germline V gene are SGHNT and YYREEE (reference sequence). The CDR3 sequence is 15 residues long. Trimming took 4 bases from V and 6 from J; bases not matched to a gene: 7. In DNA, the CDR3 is TGTGCCAGCAGCCCGGGACTAGCGGGAACACTCGAGCAGTACTTC. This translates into CASSPGLAGTLEQYF.

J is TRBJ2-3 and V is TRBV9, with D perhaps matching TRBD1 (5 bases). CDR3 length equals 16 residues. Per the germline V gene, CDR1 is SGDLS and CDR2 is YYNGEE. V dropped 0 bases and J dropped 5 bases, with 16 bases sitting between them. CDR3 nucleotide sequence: TGTGCCAGCAGCGTAGCAGGGCAGGGTGGGATAGATACGCAGTATTTT. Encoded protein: CASSVAGQGGIDTQYF.

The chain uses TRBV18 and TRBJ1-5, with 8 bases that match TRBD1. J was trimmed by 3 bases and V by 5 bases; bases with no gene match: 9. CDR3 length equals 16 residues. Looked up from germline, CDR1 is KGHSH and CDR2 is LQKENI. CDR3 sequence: CASSGTRTGNNQPQHF. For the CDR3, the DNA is TGTGCCAGCTCAGGAACGAGGACAGGGAACAATCAGCCCCAGCATTTT.

The CDR3 DNA reads TGCGCCAGCGACCCAGGACTAGCGGGATTAAGGAATGAGCAGTTCTTC. Protein product: CASDPGLAGLRNEQFF. This chain uses TRBV5-1 with TRBJ2-1, with 12 bases identical to TRBD2. V shed 7 bases and J 7 bases; nucleotides not matched to a gene: 12. Germline V gene data show CDR1 as SGHRS and CDR2 as YFSETQ. The CDR3 is 16 amino acids.

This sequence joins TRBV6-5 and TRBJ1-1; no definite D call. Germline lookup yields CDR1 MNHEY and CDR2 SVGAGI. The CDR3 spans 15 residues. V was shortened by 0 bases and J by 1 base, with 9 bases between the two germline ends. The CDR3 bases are TGTGCCAGCAGTTACTCTGGCCGATCGAACACTGAAGCTTTCTTT. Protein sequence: CASSYSGRSNTEAFF.

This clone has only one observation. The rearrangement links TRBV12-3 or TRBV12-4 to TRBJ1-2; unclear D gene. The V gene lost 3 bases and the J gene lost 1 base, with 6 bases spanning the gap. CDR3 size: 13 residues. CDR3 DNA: TGTGCCAGCAGTTTTCTCGTTAACTATGGCTACACCTTC. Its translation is CASSFLVNYGYTF.

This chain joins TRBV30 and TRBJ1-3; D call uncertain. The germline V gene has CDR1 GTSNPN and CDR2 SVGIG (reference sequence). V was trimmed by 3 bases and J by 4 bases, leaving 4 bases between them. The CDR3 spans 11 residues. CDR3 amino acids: CAWRSGNTIYF. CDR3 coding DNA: TGTGCCTGGAGGAGCGGAAACACCATATATTTT.

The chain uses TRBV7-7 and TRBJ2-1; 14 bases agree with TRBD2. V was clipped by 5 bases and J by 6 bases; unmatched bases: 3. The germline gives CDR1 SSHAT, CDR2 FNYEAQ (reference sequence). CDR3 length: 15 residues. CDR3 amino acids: CASSPTSGRGNEQFF. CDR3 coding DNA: TGTGCCAGCAGCCCGACTAGCGGGAGGGGCAATGAGCAGTTCTTC.

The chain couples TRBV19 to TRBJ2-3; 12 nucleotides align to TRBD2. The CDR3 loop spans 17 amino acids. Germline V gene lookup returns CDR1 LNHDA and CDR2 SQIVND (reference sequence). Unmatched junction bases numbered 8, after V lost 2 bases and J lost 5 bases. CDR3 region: CASSISSGGAGLDTQYF. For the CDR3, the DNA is TGTGCCAGTAGTATATCTAGCGGGGGGGCCGGGTTAGATACGCAGTATTTT.

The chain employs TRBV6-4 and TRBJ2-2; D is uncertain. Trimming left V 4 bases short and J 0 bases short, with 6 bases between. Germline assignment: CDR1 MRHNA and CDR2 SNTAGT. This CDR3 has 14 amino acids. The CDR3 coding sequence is TGTGCCAGCAGTGCTATAACGAACACCGGGGAGCTGTTTTTT. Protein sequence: CASSAITNTGELFF.

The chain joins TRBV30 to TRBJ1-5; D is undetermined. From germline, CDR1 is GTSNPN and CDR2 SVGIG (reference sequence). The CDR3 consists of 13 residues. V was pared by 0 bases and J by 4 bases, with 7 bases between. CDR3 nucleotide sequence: TGTGCCTGGAGTGTACAACAGAATCAGCCCCAGCATTTT. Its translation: CAWSVQQNQPQHF.

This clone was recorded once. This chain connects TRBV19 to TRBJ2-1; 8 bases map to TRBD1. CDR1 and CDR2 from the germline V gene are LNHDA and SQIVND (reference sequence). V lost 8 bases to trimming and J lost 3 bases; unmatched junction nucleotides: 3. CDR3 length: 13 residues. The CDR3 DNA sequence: TGTGCCAGTTTTGACAGGGGCTACAATGAGCAGTTCTTC. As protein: CASFDRGYNEQFF.

This CDR3 is CASSRVVGGQGGSYEQYF. DNA for the CDR3: TGTGCCAGCAGTCGGGTCGTAGGGGGACAGGGGGGTTCCTACGAGCAGTACTTC. The J gene is TRBJ2-7, the V gene TRBV6-6; 11 nucleotides align to TRBD1. The V gene end was trimmed by 5 bases and the J gene end by 1 base; junction bases not matched to a gene: 13. This CDR3 contains 18 residues. Germline lookup yields CDR1 MNHNY and CDR2 SVGAGI (reference sequence).

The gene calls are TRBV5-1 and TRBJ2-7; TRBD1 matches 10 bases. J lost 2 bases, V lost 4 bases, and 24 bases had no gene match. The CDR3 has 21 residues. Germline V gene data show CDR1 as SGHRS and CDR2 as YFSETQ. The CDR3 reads CASSPLSRWGQGIEKTYEQYF. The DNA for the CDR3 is TGCGCCAGCAGCCCTCTAAGCAGGTGGGGACAGGGGATAGAAAAAACCTACGAGCAGTACTTC.

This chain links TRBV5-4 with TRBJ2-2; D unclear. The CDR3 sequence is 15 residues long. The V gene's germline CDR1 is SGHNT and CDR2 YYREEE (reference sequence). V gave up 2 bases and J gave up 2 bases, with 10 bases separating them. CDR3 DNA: TGTGCCAGCAGCTTTCGACATACCAACACCGGGGAGCTGTTTTTT. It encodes CASSFRHTNTGELFF.

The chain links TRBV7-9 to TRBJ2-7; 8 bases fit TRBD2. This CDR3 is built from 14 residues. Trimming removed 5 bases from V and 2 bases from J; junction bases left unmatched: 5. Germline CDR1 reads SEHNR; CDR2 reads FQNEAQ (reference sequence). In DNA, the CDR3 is TGTGCCAGCAGCCCCGTCGGGGGGGCCTACGAGCAGTACTTC. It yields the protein CASSPVGGAYEQYF.

Written as DNA, the CDR3 is TGTGCCAGCAGCCCCCGGGGGGCCGGATTAAATGGCTACACCTTC. Its translation: CASSPRGAGLNGYTF. This chain joins TRBV6-5 and TRBJ1-2, with D perhaps TRBD1 (6 bases). Per the germline V gene, CDR1 is MNHEY and CDR2 is SVGAGI. This CDR3 has 15 amino acids. The V end lost 6 bases, the J end lost 6 bases, and 20 bases lay between the germline ends.

CDR3 coding DNA: TGTGCCAGCTCACCACCGGGACAGGGGTACTATGGCTACACCTTC. Translation gives CASSPPGQGYYGYTF. The V and J genes are TRBV18 and TRBJ1-2; the match to TRBD1 covers 10 bases. J was trimmed by 3 bases and V by 0 bases; bases with no gene match: 1. Germline CDR1 KGHSH, CDR2 LQKENI. The CDR3 runs 15 residues.

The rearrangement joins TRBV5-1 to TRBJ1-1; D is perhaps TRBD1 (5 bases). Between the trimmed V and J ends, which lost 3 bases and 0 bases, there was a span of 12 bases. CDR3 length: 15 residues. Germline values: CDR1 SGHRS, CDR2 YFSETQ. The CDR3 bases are TGCGCCAGCAGCTCTACCTCAGGGCTGAACACTGAAGCTTTCTTT. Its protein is CASSSTSGLNTEAFF.

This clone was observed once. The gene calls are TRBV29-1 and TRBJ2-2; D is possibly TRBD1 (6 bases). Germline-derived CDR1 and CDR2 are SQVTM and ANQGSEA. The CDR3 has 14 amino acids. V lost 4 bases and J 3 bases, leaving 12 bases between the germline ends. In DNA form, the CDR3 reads TGCAGCGTTGCCGTCAGGGGAGACACCGGGGAGCTGTTTTTT. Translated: CSVAVRGDTGELFF.

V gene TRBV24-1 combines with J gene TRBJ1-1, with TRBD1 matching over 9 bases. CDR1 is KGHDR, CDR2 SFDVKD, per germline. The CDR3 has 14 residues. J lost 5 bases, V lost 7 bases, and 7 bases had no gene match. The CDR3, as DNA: TGTGCCACCAGCCCCACAGGGGGCCGGACTGAAGCTTTCTTT. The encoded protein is CATSPTGGRTEAFF.

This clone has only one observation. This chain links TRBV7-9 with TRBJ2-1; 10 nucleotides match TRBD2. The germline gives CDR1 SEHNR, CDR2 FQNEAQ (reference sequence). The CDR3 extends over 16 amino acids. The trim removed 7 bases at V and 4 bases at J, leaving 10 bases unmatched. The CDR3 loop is CASTNQRGGLYNEQFF. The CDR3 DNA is TGTGCCAGCACCAATCAGCGGGGGGGACTTTACAATGAGCAGTTCTTC.

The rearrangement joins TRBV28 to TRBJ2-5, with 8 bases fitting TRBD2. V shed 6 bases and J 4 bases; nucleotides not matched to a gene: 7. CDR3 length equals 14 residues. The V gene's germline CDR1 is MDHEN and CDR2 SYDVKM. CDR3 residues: CASRNGGVSETQYF. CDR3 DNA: TGTGCCAGCAGAAACGGGGGGGTATCAGAGACCCAGTACTTC.

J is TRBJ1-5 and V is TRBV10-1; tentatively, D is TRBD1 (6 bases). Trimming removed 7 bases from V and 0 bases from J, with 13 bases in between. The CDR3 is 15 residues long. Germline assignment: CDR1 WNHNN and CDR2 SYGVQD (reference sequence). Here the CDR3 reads CASNFSGDSNQPQHF. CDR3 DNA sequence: TGCGCCAGCAACTTCTCAGGGGATAGCAATCAGCCCCAGCATTTT.

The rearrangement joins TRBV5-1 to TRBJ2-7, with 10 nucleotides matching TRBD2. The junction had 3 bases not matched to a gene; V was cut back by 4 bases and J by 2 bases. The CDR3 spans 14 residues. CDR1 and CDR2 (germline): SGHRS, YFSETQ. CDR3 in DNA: TGCGCCAGCAGCGGGAGCGGGGGGGCCTACGAGCAGTACTTC. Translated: CASSGSGGAYEQYF.

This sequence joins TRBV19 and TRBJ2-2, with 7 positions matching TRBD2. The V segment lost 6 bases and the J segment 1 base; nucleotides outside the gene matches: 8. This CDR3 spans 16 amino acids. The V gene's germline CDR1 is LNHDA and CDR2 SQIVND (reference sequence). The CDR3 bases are TGTGCCAGTAGGTTGACTAGCCGAGGGAACACCGGGGAGCTGTTTTTT. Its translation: CASRLTSRGNTGELFF.

The CDR3 loop is CATSLGDEQYF. The CDR3 region has the DNA TGTGCCACCAGTTTAGGGGACGAGCAGTACTTC. The V call is TRBV24-1, the J call TRBJ2-7; possible D gene TRBD1, 5 bases. V lost 6 bases, J lost 5 bases, and 7 bases lay in between. There are 11 residues in the CDR3. Germline V gene sequence: CDR1 KGHDR, CDR2 SFDVKD.